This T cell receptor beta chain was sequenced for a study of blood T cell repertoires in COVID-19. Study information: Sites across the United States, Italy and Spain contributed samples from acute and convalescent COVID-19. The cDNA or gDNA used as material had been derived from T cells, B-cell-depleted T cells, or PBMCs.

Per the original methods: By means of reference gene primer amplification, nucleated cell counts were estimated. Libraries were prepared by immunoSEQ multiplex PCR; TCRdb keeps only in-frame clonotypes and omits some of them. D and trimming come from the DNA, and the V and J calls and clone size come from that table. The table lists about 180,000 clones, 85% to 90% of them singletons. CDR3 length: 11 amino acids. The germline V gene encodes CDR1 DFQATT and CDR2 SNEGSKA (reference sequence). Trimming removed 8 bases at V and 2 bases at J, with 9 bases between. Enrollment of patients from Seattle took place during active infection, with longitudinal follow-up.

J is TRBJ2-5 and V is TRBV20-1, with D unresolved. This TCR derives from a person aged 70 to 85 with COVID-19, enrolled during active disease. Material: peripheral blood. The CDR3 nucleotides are TGCAGTCGACTCTTACAAGAGACCCAGTACTTC. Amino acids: CSRLLQETQYF.